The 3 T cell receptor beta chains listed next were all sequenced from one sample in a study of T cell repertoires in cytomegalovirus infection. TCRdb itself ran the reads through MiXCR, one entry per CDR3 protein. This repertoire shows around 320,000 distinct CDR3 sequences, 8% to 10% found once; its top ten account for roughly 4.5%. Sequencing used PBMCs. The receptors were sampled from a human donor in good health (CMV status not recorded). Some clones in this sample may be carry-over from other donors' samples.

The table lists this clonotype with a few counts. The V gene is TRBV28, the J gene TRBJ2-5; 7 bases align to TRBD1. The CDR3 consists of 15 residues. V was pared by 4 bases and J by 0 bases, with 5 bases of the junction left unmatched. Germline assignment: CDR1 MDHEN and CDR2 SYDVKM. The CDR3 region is CASSSGQANQETQYF. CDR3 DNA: TGTGCCAGCAGTTCCGGACAGGCGAACCAAGAGACCCAGTACTTC.

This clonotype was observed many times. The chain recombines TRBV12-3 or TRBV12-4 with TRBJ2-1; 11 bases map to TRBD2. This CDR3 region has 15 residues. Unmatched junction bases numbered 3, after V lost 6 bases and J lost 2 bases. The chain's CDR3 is CASSHSGGAYNEQFF. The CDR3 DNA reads TGTGCCAGCAGCCATAGCGGGGGGGCCTACAATGAGCAGTTCTTC.

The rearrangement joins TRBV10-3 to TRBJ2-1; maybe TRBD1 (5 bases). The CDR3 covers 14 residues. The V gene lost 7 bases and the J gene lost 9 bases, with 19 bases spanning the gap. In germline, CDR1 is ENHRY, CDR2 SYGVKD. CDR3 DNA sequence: TGTGCCATCACCAGACAAGCAGGGTTCGGTGAGCAGTTCTTC. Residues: CAITRQAGFGEQFF.